This T cell receptor beta chain was identified in a study of CD8 T cells in ankylosing spondylitis. As to this clonotype: The antigen remains unidentified.

TCRdb re-derived calls from the 5' RACE reads in MiXCR, one entry per CDR3 protein. In the table there are fewer than 650,000 distinct CDR3 sequences, approximately 11% of which are singletons. Germline V CDR1 and CDR2: DFQATT, SNEGSKA (reference sequence). This CDR3 contains 15 residues. V was shortened by 0 bases and J by 5 bases, with 14 bases between the two germline ends. General study results and limits: Enrichment of disease-linked clones was reportedly significant in matched ankylosing spondylitis synovial fluid. For ankylosing spondylitis blood, a TCR beta motif of 7 to 9 highly homologous variants appeared characteristic.

The specimen sequenced was blood, either unsorted or a sorted T cell fraction (not recorded which). The sequence was collected from a male donor with ankylosing spondylitis. This rearrangement joins TRBV20-1 to TRBJ2-1; possible D gene TRBD2, 6 bases. The CDR3 protein is CSARDLGGIHNEQFF. CDR3 in DNA: TGCAGTGCTAGAGATTTGGGCGGGATCCACAATGAGCAGTTCTTC.